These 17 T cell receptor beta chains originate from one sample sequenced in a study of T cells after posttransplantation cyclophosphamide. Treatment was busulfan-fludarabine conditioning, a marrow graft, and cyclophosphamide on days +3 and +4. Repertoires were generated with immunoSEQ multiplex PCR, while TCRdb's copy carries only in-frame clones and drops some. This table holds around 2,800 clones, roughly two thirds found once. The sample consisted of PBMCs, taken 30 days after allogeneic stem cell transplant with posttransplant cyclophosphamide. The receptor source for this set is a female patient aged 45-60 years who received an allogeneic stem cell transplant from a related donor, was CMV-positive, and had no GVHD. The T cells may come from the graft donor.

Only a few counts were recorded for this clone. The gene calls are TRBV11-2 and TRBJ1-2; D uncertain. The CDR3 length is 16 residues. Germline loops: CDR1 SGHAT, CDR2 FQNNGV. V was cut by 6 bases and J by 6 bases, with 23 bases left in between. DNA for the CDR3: TGTGCCAGCAGTGACTCGGCAGGTCAAGCGGCGGATGGCTACACCTTC. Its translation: CASSDSAGQAADGYTF.

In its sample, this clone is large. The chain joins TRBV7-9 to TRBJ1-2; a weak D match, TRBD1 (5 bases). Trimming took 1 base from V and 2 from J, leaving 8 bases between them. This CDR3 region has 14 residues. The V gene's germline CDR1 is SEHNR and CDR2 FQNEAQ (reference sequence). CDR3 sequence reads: CASSLVGGNYGYTF. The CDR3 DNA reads TGTGCCAGCAGCTTAGTCGGGGGAAACTATGGCTACACCTTC.

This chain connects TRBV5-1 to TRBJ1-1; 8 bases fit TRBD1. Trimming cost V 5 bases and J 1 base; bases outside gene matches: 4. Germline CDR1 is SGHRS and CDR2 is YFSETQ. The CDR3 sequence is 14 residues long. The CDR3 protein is CASSLQGGNTEAFF. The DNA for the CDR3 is TGCGCCAGCAGTCTACAGGGGGGGAACACTGAAGCTTTCTTT.

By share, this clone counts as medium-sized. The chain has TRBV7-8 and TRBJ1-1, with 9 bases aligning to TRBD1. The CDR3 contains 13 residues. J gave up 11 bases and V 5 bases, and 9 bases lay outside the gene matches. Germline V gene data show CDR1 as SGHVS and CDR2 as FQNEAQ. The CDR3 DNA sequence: TGTGCCAGCAGCACGGGACAGGGAAAAAGGGCTTTCTTT. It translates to CASSTGQGKRAFF.

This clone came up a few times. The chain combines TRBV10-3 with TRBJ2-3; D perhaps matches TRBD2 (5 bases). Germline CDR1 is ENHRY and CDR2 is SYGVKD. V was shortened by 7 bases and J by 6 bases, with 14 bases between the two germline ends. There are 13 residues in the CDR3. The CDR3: CAITSGSGDTQYF. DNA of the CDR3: TGTGCCATCACCTCAGGTTCGGGGGATACGCAGTATTTT.

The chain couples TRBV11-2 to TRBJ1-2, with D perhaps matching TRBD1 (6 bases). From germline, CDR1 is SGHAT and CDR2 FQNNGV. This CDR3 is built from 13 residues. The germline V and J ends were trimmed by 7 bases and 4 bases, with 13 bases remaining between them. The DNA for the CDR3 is TGTGCCAGCACCACGACAGGCCCCTATGGCTACACCTTC. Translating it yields CASTTTGPYGYTF. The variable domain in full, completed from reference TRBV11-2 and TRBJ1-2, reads EAGVAQSPRYKIIEKRQSVAFWCNPISGHATLYWYQQILGQGPKLLIQFQNNGVVDDSQLPKDRFSAERLKGVDSTLKIQPAKLEDSAVYLCASTTTGPYGYTFGSGTRLTVV.

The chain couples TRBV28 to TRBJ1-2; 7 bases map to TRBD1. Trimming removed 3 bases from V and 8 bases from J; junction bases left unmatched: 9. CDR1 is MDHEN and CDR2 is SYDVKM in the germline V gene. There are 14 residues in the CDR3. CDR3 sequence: CASSFSGQAEGYTF. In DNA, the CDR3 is TGTGCCAGCAGTTTTTCCGGACAGGCGGAGGGCTACACCTTC.

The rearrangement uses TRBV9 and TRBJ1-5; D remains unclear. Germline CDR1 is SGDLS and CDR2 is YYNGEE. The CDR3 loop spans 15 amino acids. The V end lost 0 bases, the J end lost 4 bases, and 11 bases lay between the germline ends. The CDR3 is CASSVGTRENQPQHF. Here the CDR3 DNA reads TGTGCCAGCAGCGTAGGGACTCGGGAAAATCAGCCCCAGCATTTT.

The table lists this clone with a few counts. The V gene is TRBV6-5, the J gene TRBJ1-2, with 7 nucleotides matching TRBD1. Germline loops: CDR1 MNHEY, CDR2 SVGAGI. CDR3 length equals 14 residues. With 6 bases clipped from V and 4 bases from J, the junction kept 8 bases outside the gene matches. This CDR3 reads CASSDGTDLYGYTF. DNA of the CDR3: TGTGCCAGCAGCGACGGGACAGACCTCTATGGCTACACCTTC.

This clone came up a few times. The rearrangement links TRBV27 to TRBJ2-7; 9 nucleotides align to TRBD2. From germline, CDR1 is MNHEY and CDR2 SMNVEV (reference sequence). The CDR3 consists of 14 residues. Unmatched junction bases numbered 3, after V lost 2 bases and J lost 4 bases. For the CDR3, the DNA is TGTGCCAGCAGTTTAGCGGGAGGGCCGTACGAGCAGTACTTC. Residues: CASSLAGGPYEQYF.

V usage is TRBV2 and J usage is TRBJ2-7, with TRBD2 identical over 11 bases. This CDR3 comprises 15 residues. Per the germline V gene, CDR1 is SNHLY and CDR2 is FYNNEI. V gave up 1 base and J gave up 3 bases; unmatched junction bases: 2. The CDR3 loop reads CASSEGGLADYEQYF. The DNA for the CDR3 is TGTGCCAGCAGTGAAGGGGGACTAGCGGACTACGAGCAGTACTTC.

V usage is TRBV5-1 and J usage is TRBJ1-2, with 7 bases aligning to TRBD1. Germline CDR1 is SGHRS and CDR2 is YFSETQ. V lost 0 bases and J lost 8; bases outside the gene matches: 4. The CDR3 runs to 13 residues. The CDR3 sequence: CASSLDNRGGYTF. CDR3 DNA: TGCGCCAGCAGCTTGGACAACAGGGGAGGCTACACCTTC.

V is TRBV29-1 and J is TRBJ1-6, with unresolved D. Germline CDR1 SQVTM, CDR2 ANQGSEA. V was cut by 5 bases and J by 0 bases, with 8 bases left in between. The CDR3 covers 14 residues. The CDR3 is CSVRESSYNSPLHF. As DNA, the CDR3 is TGCAGCGTTCGGGAGAGCTCCTATAATTCACCCCTCCACTTT.

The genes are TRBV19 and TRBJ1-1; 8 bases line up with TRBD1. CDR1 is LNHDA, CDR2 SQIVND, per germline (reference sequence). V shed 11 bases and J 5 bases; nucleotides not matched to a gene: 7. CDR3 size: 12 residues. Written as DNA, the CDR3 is TGTGCCGGTGGACAGGGTTGGACTGAAGCTTTCTTT. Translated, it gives CAGGQGWTEAFF.

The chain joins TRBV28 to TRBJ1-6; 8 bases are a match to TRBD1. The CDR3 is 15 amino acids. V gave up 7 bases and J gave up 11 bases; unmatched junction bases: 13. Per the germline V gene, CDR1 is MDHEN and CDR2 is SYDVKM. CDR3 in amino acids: CASTGGRGRITPLHF. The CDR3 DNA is TGTGCCAGCACTGGGGGCAGGGGGCGAATTACACCCCTCCACTTT. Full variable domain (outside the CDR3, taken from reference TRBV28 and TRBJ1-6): DVKVTQSSRYLVKRTGEKVFLECVQDMDHENMFWYRQDPGLGLRLIYFSYDVKMKEKGDIPEGYSVSREKKERFSLILESASTNQTSMYLCASTGGRGRITPLHFGNGTRLTVT.

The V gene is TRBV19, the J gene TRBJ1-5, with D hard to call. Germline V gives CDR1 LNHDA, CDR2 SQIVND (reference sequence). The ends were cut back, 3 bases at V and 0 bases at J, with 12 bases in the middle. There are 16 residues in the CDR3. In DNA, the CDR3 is TGTGCCAGTAGTATGTTAGAGGCGGCTAGCAATCAGCCCCAGCATTTT. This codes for CASSMLEAASNQPQHF.

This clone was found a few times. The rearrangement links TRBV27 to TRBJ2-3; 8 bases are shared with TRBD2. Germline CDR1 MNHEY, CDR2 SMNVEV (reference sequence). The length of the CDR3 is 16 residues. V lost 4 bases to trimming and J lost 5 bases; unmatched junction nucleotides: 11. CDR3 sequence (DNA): TGTGCCAGCAGTTCCCTGGGAGCGGGAGTGGTAGATACGCAGTATTTT. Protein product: CASSSLGAGVVDTQYF.